The clone carrying this T cell receptor (beta chain) was recorded at least ten times. This record comes from a study of blood T cell repertoires in COVID-19. Authors' methods: Nucleated cell counts were estimated from reference gene primer amplification. TCRdb's copy holds only in-frame clones and misses some; the assay was immunoSEQ multiplex PCR. The DNA was the basis for D and trimming; V, J and clone size are from that table. The sample yields approximately 360,000 clones, 83% seen once. Per the germline V gene, CDR1 is GTSNPN and CDR2 is SVGIG (reference sequence). The junction had 4 bases not matched to a gene; V was cut back by 5 bases and J by 7 bases. The CDR3 length is 12 residues. Recovered Cohort 3 donors showed two negative PCRs, clearance, or symptom resolution.

The sequence came from a woman aged 45-65 years who had recovered from COVID-19. Sequencing was performed on PBMCs or T cells enriched from blood (not recorded which). The chain links TRBV30 to TRBJ1-2; 10 bases match TRBD1. CDR3 sequence: CAWEGQGGGYTF. The CDR3 region has the DNA TGTGCCTGGGAAGGACAGGGGGGTGGCTACACCTTC.